This T cell receptor beta chain comes out of a study of early T cells in non-severe SARS-CoV-2 infection. About the research overall: Alpha and beta chains were unpaired, from unsorted whole-blood bulk RNA.

TCRdb fed the 5' RACE reads into MiXCR, producing one record per CDR3 protein. Of tens of thousands of distinct CDR3 sequences listed, 14% to 15% are singletons. Trimming at V came to 3 bases and at J to 9 bases, leaving 17 bases not matched to a gene. In germline, CDR1 is SGHNT, CDR2 YYREEE (reference sequence). The CDR3 is 17 residues long. Only one count was recorded for this clonotype. This sequence originates from an adult who was a healthcare worker with PCR-confirmed SARS-CoV-2 infection or an uninfected control (not recorded which). The V and J genes are TRBV5-4 and TRBJ2-1, with 8 bases identical to TRBD2. The sequencing sample was made of whole blood. The CDR3, as DNA: TGTGCCAGCAGCTATGAACCGGGACTAGGGGCCGTTGGTGAGCAGTTCTTC. Its protein product is CASSYEPGLGAVGEQFF.